The table lists the clone carrying this TCR beta chain with a few counts. These data come from a study of blood T cell repertoires in COVID-19. Study-level information: COVID-19 samples from acute and convalescent phases originated in the United States, Italy and Spain.

Generated by immunoSEQ multiplex PCR, the TCRdb table keeps only in-frame clones and is missing some. This sample carries more than 80,000 clones, approximately 88% of them seen once, and the ten largest clones take about a sixth. The CDR3 contains 13 residues. Germline CDR1 KGHDR, CDR2 SFDVKD. Trimming took 9 bases from V and 6 from J; bases not matched to a gene: 8. Enrolment of Seattle patients took place during active infection, and they were followed longitudinally. V is TRBV24-1 and J is TRBJ2-7; 9 nucleotides align to TRBD1. Sequences were obtained from peripheral blood. This clonotype was obtained from an older woman with COVID-19, enrolled during active disease. CDR3 sequence reads: CATEGTGRREQYF. CDR3 bases: TGTGCCACCGAGGGGACAGGGAGACGCGAGCAGTACTTC.